This TCR beta chain was captured in a study of Graves' ophthalmopathy and Graves' hyperthyroidism. CDR3 length: 14 amino acids. Germline V CDR1 and CDR2: LNHDA, SQIVND (reference sequence). The ends lost 7 bases at V and 3 bases at J; junction bases unmatched: 4. From RNA, the CDR3 regions of TCR beta chains were amplified and sequenced. HTBI primers primed a first-round RT-PCR, and a second-round multiplex PCR followed. TCRdb fed the multiplex PCR reads into MiXCR, producing one record per CDR3 protein. The sample holds about 620,000 distinct CDR3 sequences; about 24% are singletons and the top ten take 7.1%. Other autoimmune diseases, uncontrolled infections, pregnancy or lactation led to the exclusion of patients. Isolation of PBMCs was performed using 9 to 10 ml of fresh peripheral blood.

The sample taken for sequencing was peripheral blood. The chain employs TRBV19 and TRBJ2-7; 12 bases align to TRBD2. This clonotype originated in a woman under 30 with stable Graves' hyperthyroidism. Some clones in this sample may be carry-over from other donors' samples. The CDR3 is CASKTSGGFYEQYF. The CDR3 DNA reads as TGTGCCAGTAAGACTAGCGGGGGATTCTACGAGCAGTACTTC.